This T cell receptor beta chain was profiled in a study of blood T cell repertoires in COVID-19. Study information: There were acute and convalescent COVID-19 samples, and they came from the United States, Italy and Spain. Nucleic acid was either cDNA or gDNA, and it came from T cells, B-cell-depleted T cells, or PBMCs.

In the source study's methods: Amplified reference gene primers provided the basis for estimating nucleated cell counts. Produced via immunoSEQ multiplex PCR; TCRdb's table is partial and in-frame only. That table is the source of V, J and clone size, and D and trimming were worked out from the DNA. The sample has over 150,000 clones, roughly 93% seen once. V trimming: 4 bases; J trimming: 1 base; junction bases outside the gene matches: 7. Germline assignment: CDR1 SGDLS and CDR2 YYNGEE. There are 16 residues in the CDR3. This clonotype originated in a young man with COVID-19, enrolled during active disease. The rearrangement joins TRBV9 to TRBJ1-3; TRBD1 aligns across 8 bases. The sample taken for sequencing was peripheral blood. CDR3 amino acids: CASSTGTGGSGNTIYF. CDR3 coding DNA: TGTGCCAGCAGCACCGGGACAGGAGGATCTGGAAACACCATATATTTT.